Below are 20 T cell receptor beta chains sequenced from a single sample in a study of blood T cell repertoires in COVID-19. Sequenced by immunoSEQ multiplex PCR; TCRdb stores in-frame clones only, minus some. This repertoire shows more than 200,000 clones, roughly nine tenths found once; its top ten account for roughly a tenth. The specimen was peripheral blood. Receptors originate from a woman in her fifties or sixties with COVID-19, enrolled during active disease.

The CDR3 DNA reads TGTGCCTGGAGTGTACTGCGCCTATCCTACAATGAGCAGTTCTTC. Translation: CAWSVLRLSYNEQFF. This chain links TRBV30 with TRBJ2-1; D ambiguous. This CDR3 comprises 15 residues. V lost 0 bases, J lost 1 base, and 10 bases lay in between. The germline V gene has CDR1 GTSNPN and CDR2 SVGIG (reference sequence). The whole variable domain, remainder taken from reference TRBV30 and TRBJ2-1, is SQTIHQWPATLVQPVGSPLSLECTVEGTSNPNLYWYRQAAGRGLQLLFYSVGIGQISSEVPQNLSASRPQDRQFILSSKKLLLSDSGFYLCAWSVLRLSYNEQFFGPGTRLTVL.

The chain is built from TRBV9 and TRBJ1-2; no firm D call. CDR3 length: 14 amino acids. The V and J ends lost 1 base and 3 bases respectively, with 10 bases between them. In germline, CDR1 is SGDLS, CDR2 YYNGEE. CDR3 protein: CASSVRGGDYGYTF. CDR3 in DNA: TGTGCCAGCAGCGTAAGAGGAGGTGACTATGGCTACACCTTC.

The chain links TRBV2 to TRBJ1-1; D possibly corresponds to TRBD1 (5 bases). The CDR3 runs 16 residues. CDR1 and CDR2 from the germline V gene are SNHLY and FYNNEI. V was cut by 5 bases and J by 3 bases, with 19 bases left in between. The CDR3 nucleotides read TGTGCCAGCAGTCCCCGGGGCCAAAGCGGGTACACTGAAGCTTTCTTT. It codes for CASSPRGQSGYTEAFF.

This clone was found a few times. V gene TRBV28 combines with J gene TRBJ2-5; TRBD1 matches 7 bases. Germline CDR1 is MDHEN and CDR2 is SYDVKM. V was clipped by 5 bases and J by 2 bases; unmatched bases: 8. The CDR3 runs 15 residues. This chain's CDR3 is CASSEAPGQQETQYF. The CDR3 DNA follows: TGTGCCAGCAGTGAGGCACCGGGACAGCAAGAGACCCAGTACTTC. Based on the CDR3 plus reference TRBV28 and TRBJ2-5, the full variable domain is DVKVTQSSRYLVKRTGEKVFLECVQDMDHENMFWYRQDPGLGLRLIYFSYDVKMKEKGDIPEGYSVSREKKERFSLILESASTNQTSMYLCASSEAPGQQETQYFGPGTRLLVL.

The chain employs TRBV28 and TRBJ2-3; possible D gene TRBD1, 6 bases. V lost 4 bases and J 1 base, leaving 30 bases between the germline ends. The germline V gene has CDR1 MDHEN and CDR2 SYDVKM. CDR3 size: 21 residues. CDR3 DNA sequence: TGTGCCAGCAGTTCCTACCCTGGTGAGGGGGACCACCCCTCGCGCACAGATACGCAGTATTTT. This encodes CASSSYPGEGDHPSRTDTQYF.

The chain employs TRBV9 and TRBJ2-1; 8 bases line up with TRBD1. The trim removed 3 bases at V and 7 bases at J, leaving 9 bases unmatched. The CDR3 spans 15 residues. Germline loops: CDR1 SGDLS, CDR2 YYNGEE. CDR3 loop: CASSAYPGQANEQFF. In DNA form, the CDR3 reads TGTGCCAGCAGCGCATACCCGGGACAGGCTAATGAGCAGTTCTTC.

The rearrangement links TRBV30 to TRBJ2-2; D call uncertain. V dropped 4 bases and J dropped 3 bases, with 12 bases sitting between them. CDR1 and CDR2 (germline): GTSNPN, SVGIG (reference sequence). The length of the CDR3 is 14 residues. The CDR3 DNA sequence: TGTGCCTGGACCCCAAACTTGTACACCGGGGAGCTGTTTTTT. Amino acids: CAWTPNLYTGELFF.

This clone was detected only a few times. J is TRBJ2-1 and V is TRBV12-5; the D gene is possibly TRBD1 (6 bases). This CDR3 is 13 amino acids long. Germline CDR1 reads LGHNT; CDR2 reads FRNRAP. Trimming pared 2 bases from V and 7 bases from J, leaving 9 bases between. CDR3 protein: CASGLRTANEQFF. As DNA, the CDR3 is TGTGCTAGTGGTTTGAGGACAGCGAATGAGCAGTTCTTC.

J is TRBJ2-1 and V is TRBV6-4; 9 bases map to TRBD1. J gave up 13 bases and V 5 bases, and 9 bases lay outside the gene matches. The CDR3 spans 13 residues. The V gene's germline CDR1 is MRHNA and CDR2 SNTAGT. CDR3 amino acids: CASSLGQGSLQFF. CDR3 DNA sequence: TGTGCCAGCAGTCTGGGACAGGGCTCCCTACAGTTCTTC.

The chain is built from TRBV19 and TRBJ2-1; possible D gene TRBD2, 5 bases. V gave up 2 bases and J gave up 7 bases, with 6 bases separating them. There are 12 residues in the CDR3. Per the germline V gene, CDR1 is LNHDA and CDR2 is SQIVND (reference sequence). CDR3 sequence: CASSIRRNEQFF. CDR3 DNA sequence: TGTGCCAGTAGTATAAGGAGGAATGAGCAGTTCTTC.

The J gene is TRBJ2-7, the V gene TRBV6-2 or TRBV6-3; tentatively, D is TRBD1 (7 bases). V was cut by 6 bases and J by 1 base, with 25 bases left in between. Germline V gives CDR1 MNHEY, CDR2 SVGEGT. This CDR3 region has 18 residues. This CDR3 reads CASSHRGLGLAVSYEQYF. CDR3 bases: TGTGCCAGCAGCCACAGGGGCCTGGGACTTGCTGTTTCCTACGAGCAGTACTTC.

The chain joins TRBV3-1 (or the pseudogene TRBV3-2) to TRBJ2-2, with no clear D. The CDR3 length is 13 residues. Germline loops: CDR1 LGHDT, CDR2 YNNKEL (reference sequence). V shed 4 bases and J shed 3 bases, with 6 bases lying between them. CDR3 residues: CASSRAYTGELFF. DNA for the CDR3: TGTGCCAGCAGCCGGGCATACACCGGGGAGCTGTTTTTT.

This chain uses TRBV19 with TRBJ2-2, with 11 bases matching TRBD2. Germline trimming cut 2 bases from V and 5 bases from J; bases unmatched to any gene: 10. The CDR3 consists of 18 residues. Germline loops: CDR1 LNHDA, CDR2 SQIVND (reference sequence). This CDR3 is CASSILAGGLFSTGELFF. As DNA, the CDR3 is TGTGCCAGTAGTATACTAGCGGGGGGCCTCTTTAGTACCGGGGAGCTGTTTTTT. Drawing the rest from reference TRBV19 and TRBJ2-2, the complete variable domain is DGGITQSPKYLFRKEGQNVTLSCEQNLNHDAMYWYRQDPGQGLRLIYYSQIVNDFQKGDIAEGYSVSREKKESFPLTVTSAQKNPTAFYLCASSILAGGLFSTGELFFGEGSRLTVL.

The sample holds one count of this clone. The gene calls are TRBV5-1 and TRBJ1-2; 9 bases fit TRBD1. Germline CDR1 is SGHRS and CDR2 is YFSETQ. The CDR3 extends over 13 amino acids. The V gene end was trimmed by 4 bases and the J gene end by 4 bases; junction bases not matched to a gene: 2. CDR3 in amino acids: CASSPDRGYGYTF. The CDR3 nucleotides are TGCGCCAGCAGCCCGGACAGGGGCTATGGCTACACCTTC.

The gene calls are TRBV5-4 and TRBJ2-7; D is perhaps TRBD1 (5 bases). Trimming pared 1 base from V and 9 bases from J, leaving 14 bases between. CDR1 and CDR2 from the germline V gene are SGHNT and YYREEE (reference sequence). The CDR3 has 13 amino acids. The CDR3 reads CASSLWMGDRQYV. In DNA, the CDR3 is TGTGCCAGCAGCTTGTGGATGGGCGACAGGCAGTACGTC.

The J gene is TRBJ2-2, the V gene TRBV6-5, with D possibly being TRBD2 (6 bases). The CDR3 has 14 amino acids. V lost 2 bases and J lost 6, with 10 bases in between. Germline lookup yields CDR1 MNHEY and CDR2 SVGAGI. The CDR3 DNA sequence: TGTGCCAGCAGTTACGGGGGGAGGTCCGGGGAGCTGTTTTTT. Translating it yields CASSYGGRSGELFF.

This chain joins TRBV30 and TRBJ2-1; 13 nucleotides line up with TRBD2. Germline CDR1 is GTSNPN and CDR2 is SVGIG (reference sequence). The V gene end was trimmed by 2 bases and the J gene end by 7 bases; junction bases not matched to a gene: 8. The CDR3 extends over 16 amino acids. CDR3 region: CAWSPTSGGAMNEQFF. The CDR3 DNA follows: TGTGCCTGGAGTCCCACTAGCGGGGGGGCCATGAATGAGCAGTTCTTC.

The rearrangement joins TRBV5-1 to TRBJ2-6; 9 nucleotides align to TRBD1. The V segment lost 4 bases and the J segment 0 bases; nucleotides outside the gene matches: 11. This CDR3 is 19 amino acids long. Germline V gene lookup returns CDR1 SGHRS and CDR2 YFSETQ. The CDR3 DNA is TGCGCCAGCAGCCAGGGTGGGGGACAGGGTTTCTCTGGGGCCAACGTCCTGACTTTC. Amino acids: CASSQGGGQGFSGANVLTF.

The chain recombines TRBV6-5 with TRBJ1-1; D is ambiguous. V was cut by 6 bases and J by 4 bases, with 6 bases left in between. The CDR3 has 11 residues. Germline V gives CDR1 MNHEY, CDR2 SVGAGI. This chain's CDR3 is CASRDSTEAFF. CDR3 bases: TGTGCCAGCAGAGACTCCACTGAAGCTTTCTTT.

The V call is TRBV6-4, the J call TRBJ2-3; D perhaps matches TRBD2 (6 bases). The CDR3 length is 13 residues. V was clipped by 3 bases and J by 6 bases, with 10 bases between them. The germline gives CDR1 MRHNA, CDR2 SNTAGT. For the CDR3, the DNA is TGTGCCAGCAGTGAGGACTATGGGGATACGCAGTATTTT. It specifies CASSEDYGDTQYF.